Listed here are 24 T cell receptor beta chains from one sample, sequenced in a study of OX40 agonist ivuxolimab in advanced cancers. Profiled with immunoSEQ multiplex PCR; TCRdb holds only in-frame clones, not every one. The sample yields 60,000 to 85,000 clones, approximately 78% seen once. This specimen was CD4+ or CD8+ T cells sorted from blood, taken in a trial of the OX40 agonist ivuxolimab. The receptor set was obtained from an adult with an advanced solid tumor such as melanoma, head and neck, liver or kidney cancer.

The CDR3 spells CARSLAFEGLGRNNQPQHF. The CDR3, as DNA: TGTGCCAGAAGCTTGGCCTTCGAGGGCCTGGGACGGAACAATCAGCCCCAGCATTTT. The chain couples TRBV5-3 to TRBJ1-5, with D tentatively TRBD1 (5 bases). TRBV5-3 is flagged as an ORF with uncertain function. The CDR3 is 19 residues long. V lost 0 bases to trimming and J lost 3 bases, with 22 bases between them.

This chain links TRBV28 with TRBJ2-7, with 9 bases matching TRBD2. Germline V CDR1 and CDR2: MDHEN, SYDVKM. V trimming: 2 bases; J trimming: 3 bases; junction bases outside the gene matches: 11. The length of the CDR3 is 17 residues. CDR3 amino acids: CASSLRGGGAPFYEQYV. Written as DNA, the CDR3 is TGTGCCAGCAGTTTACGGGGCGGGGGGGCCCCCTTCTACGAGCAGTACGTC.

A single count supports this clone. The V and J genes are TRBV19 and TRBJ1-4, with D possibly being TRBD1 (5 bases). Germline V lookup: CDR1 LNHDA, CDR2 SQIVND (reference sequence). The CDR3 is 16 residues long. V gave up 5 bases and J gave up 0 bases, with 13 bases separating them. The CDR3 protein is CASSSGTVTTNEKLFF. In DNA, the CDR3 is TGTGCCAGTAGTTCAGGGACGGTGACAACTAATGAAAAACTGTTTTTT. Combining the CDR3 with reference TRBV19 and TRBJ1-4 gives the whole variable domain DGGITQSPKYLFRKEGQNVTLSCEQNLNHDAMYWYRQDPGQGLRLIYYSQIVNDFQKGDIAEGYSVSREKKESFPLTVTSAQKNPTAFYLCASSSGTVTTNEKLFFGSGTQLSVL.

About this clone: In the same sample, other DNA sequences code for this CDR3. The rearrangement joins TRBV4-1 to TRBJ2-5; D possibly uses TRBD1 or TRBD2 (6 bases each). Germline CDR1 MGHRA, CDR2 YSYEKL. Between the trimmed V and J ends, which lost 1 base and 3 bases, there was a span of 15 bases. This CDR3 has 16 amino acids. Written as DNA, the CDR3 is TGCGCCAGCAGCCAAGGTGGGGGCGGGGCCGAAGAGACCCAGTACTTC. Its protein product is CASSQGGGGAEETQYF.

This chain uses TRBV6-5 with TRBJ2-2, with D uncertain. Germline V gives CDR1 MNHEY, CDR2 SVGAGI. The CDR3 length is 14 residues. Trimming stripped 6 bases from V and 1 base from J, with 9 bases between. The CDR3 protein is CASRLELNTGELFF. The DNA for the CDR3 is TGTGCCAGCAGATTAGAATTGAACACCGGGGAGCTGTTTTTT.

This chain links TRBV5-1 with TRBJ2-1; D remains ambiguous. This CDR3 is built from 13 residues. The V end lost 1 base, the J end lost 5 bases, and 7 bases lay between the germline ends. Germline values: CDR1 SGHRS, CDR2 YFSETQ. The CDR3 region is CASSLYSDNEQFF. Here the CDR3 DNA reads TGCGCCAGCAGCTTGTATTCGGACAATGAGCAGTTCTTC. The entire variable domain, with the rest obtained from reference TRBV5-1 and TRBJ2-1, is as follows: KAGVTQTPRYLIKTRGQQVTLSCSPISGHRSVSWYQQTPGQGLQFLFEYFSETQRNKGNFPGRFSGRQFSNSRSEMNVSTLELGDSALYLCASSLYSDNEQFFGPGTRLTVL.

V and J are TRBV27 and TRBJ1-1; TRBD1 is a possible D gene (5 bases). Trimming removed 8 bases from V and 3 bases from J, with 19 bases in between. This CDR3 contains 15 residues. Germline CDR1 reads MNHEY; CDR2 reads SMNVEV (reference sequence). CDR3 residues: CASLPPGDADTEAFF. The DNA for the CDR3 is TGTGCCAGCCTTCCGCCGGGGGACGCGGACACTGAAGCTTTCTTT.

V usage is TRBV9 and J usage is TRBJ2-2; D gene ambiguous. Trimming removed 0 bases from V and 2 bases from J, with 5 bases in between. CDR1 SGDLS and CDR2 YYNGEE come from the germline V gene. This CDR3 is 14 amino acids long. The CDR3 here is CASSVDHNTGELFF. The CDR3 DNA is TGTGCCAGCAGCGTAGATCACAACACCGGGGAGCTGTTTTTT.

The CDR3 is CASSPVAREGYEQFF. The CDR3 DNA reads TGCGCCAGCAGCCCGGTAGCGCGGGAGGGATATGAGCAGTTCTTC. This rearrangement joins TRBV4-1 to TRBJ2-1; 9 positions agree with TRBD2. This CDR3 comprises 15 residues. V shed 4 bases and J 8 bases; nucleotides not matched to a gene: 9. Germline V gene sequence: CDR1 MGHRA, CDR2 YSYEKL.

The chain carries TRBV14 and TRBJ2-3; D is undetermined. CDR1 SGHDN and CDR2 FVKESK come from the germline V gene. The CDR3 contains 15 residues. Trimming took off 3 bases at V and 5 bases at J, with 15 bases between the two ends. The CDR3 sequence is CASSHLSGSRDTQYF. The DNA for the CDR3 is TGTGCCAGCAGCCATCTATCCGGGTCAAGAGATACGCAGTATTTT.

The J gene is TRBJ1-2, the V gene TRBV6-5; D is possibly TRBD1 (5 bases). Between the trimmed V and J ends, which lost 5 bases and 10 bases, there was a span of 11 bases. This CDR3 comprises 11 residues. Per germline, CDR1 MNHEY and CDR2 SVGAGI. The CDR3 region is CASSGTGYYTF. The CDR3 DNA reads TGTGCCAGCAGTGGGACGGGTTACTACACCTTC.

This chain joins TRBV7-6 and TRBJ2-5; perhaps TRBD2 as D (6 bases). The V gene lost 8 bases and the J gene lost 5 bases, with 21 bases spanning the gap. Germline CDR1 reads SGHVS; CDR2 reads FNYEAQ. The CDR3 is made up of 15 amino acids. CDR3 region: CASATGGPSGETQYF. CDR3 sequence (DNA): TGTGCCAGCGCCACCGGGGGACCTTCTGGGGAGACCCAGTACTTC.

The chain combines TRBV28 with TRBJ1-5; D remains ambiguous. Germline V gene lookup returns CDR1 MDHEN and CDR2 SYDVKM. This CDR3 spans 15 amino acids. Trimming removed 6 bases from V and 3 bases from J, with 15 bases in between. The CDR3 DNA sequence: TGTGCCAGCAGGTCCGGTGAGGCCACCAATCAGCCCCAGCATTTT. It encodes CASRSGEATNQPQHF.

The rearrangement uses TRBV25-1 and TRBJ2-7; possibly TRBD1 for D (5 bases). Trimming left V 6 bases short and J 5 bases short, with 20 bases between. CDR1 is MGHDK, CDR2 SYGVNS, per germline. The CDR3 covers 15 residues. The CDR3 here is CASRADLAWGDEQYF. CDR3 nucleotides: TGTGCCAGCAGGGCCGACTTGGCCTGGGGCGACGAGCAGTACTTC.

This chain links TRBV11-3 with TRBJ2-7; 10 bases match TRBD1. Germline-derived CDR1 and CDR2 are SGHNT and YENEEA. The CDR3 totals 15 residues. V trimming: 3 bases; J trimming: 3 bases; junction bases outside the gene matches: 5. The CDR3 loop is CASSFLTGGIYEQYF. Here the CDR3 DNA reads TGTGCCAGCAGCTTTTTGACAGGGGGCATCTACGAGCAGTACTTC.

The chain joins TRBV7-2 to TRBJ2-3; maybe TRBD2 (5 bases). Germline CDR1 reads SGHTA; CDR2 reads FQGNSA. The CDR3 sequence is 14 residues long. Trimming cost V 2 bases and J 0 bases, with 6 bases left between them. For the CDR3, the DNA is TGTGCCAGCAGCTTACGGGGTAGCACAGATACGCAGTATTTT. Amino acids: CASSLRGSTDTQYF.

V usage is TRBV28 and J usage is TRBJ2-2; D is perhaps TRBD2 (6 bases). Germline lookup yields CDR1 MDHEN and CDR2 SYDVKM. The V end was cut by 7 bases, the J end by 5 bases, with 17 bases between. This CDR3 is 15 amino acids long. This CDR3 is CASIGGAERTGELFF. The DNA of the CDR3 is TGTGCCAGCATCGGAGGGGCAGAGAGGACCGGGGAGCTGTTTTTT.

The rearrangement uses TRBV7-2 and TRBJ2-5, with D possibly being TRBD2 (7 bases). CDR1 is SGHTA, CDR2 FQGNSA, per germline. Deletions cut 1 base from V and 1 base from J, with 16 bases between. This CDR3 is built from 17 residues. The chain's CDR3 is CASSLEGGLSGQETQYF. As DNA, the CDR3 is TGTGCCAGCAGCTTAGAGGGGGGACTATCTGGCCAAGAGACCCAGTACTTC.

The chain joins TRBV6-5 to TRBJ1-2, with D possibly TRBD1 on 5 matching bases. This CDR3 spans 13 amino acids. The V gene's germline CDR1 is MNHEY and CDR2 SVGAGI. V lost 6 bases to trimming and J lost 4 bases, with 12 bases between them. CDR3 in amino acids: CASRLPGGYGYTF. CDR3 DNA sequence: TGTGCCAGCAGGCTACCCGGGGGCTATGGCTACACCTTC.

The chain couples TRBV7-2 to TRBJ2-1, with 13 bases identical to TRBD2. The germline CDR1 and CDR2 sequences are SGHTA and FQGNSA. Unmatched junction bases numbered 4, after V lost 5 bases and J lost 6 bases. There are 15 residues in the CDR3. CDR3 sequence reads: CASSELAGGLNEQFF. CDR3 nucleotides: TGTGCCAGCAGCGAACTAGCGGGGGGGCTCAATGAGCAGTTCTTC.

V gene TRBV27 combines with J gene TRBJ2-5, with 11 bases identical to TRBD2. CDR3 length: 15 amino acids. Germline V gene lookup returns CDR1 MNHEY and CDR2 SMNVEV (reference sequence). The V gene end was trimmed by 1 base and the J gene end by 4 bases; junction bases not matched to a gene: 2. CDR3 loop: CASSLLAGGLETQYF. In nucleotides, the CDR3 is TGTGCCAGCAGTTTATTAGCGGGGGGGCTAGAGACCCAGTACTTC.

This rearrangement joins TRBV5-1 to TRBJ1-3, with 8 bases identical to TRBD1. The CDR3 sequence is 15 residues long. Per germline, CDR1 SGHRS and CDR2 YFSETQ. With 2 bases clipped from V and 0 bases from J, the junction kept 1 base outside the gene matches. Here the CDR3 reads CASSLQGGSGNTIYF. In DNA form, the CDR3 reads TGCGCCAGCAGCTTACAGGGGGGCTCTGGAAACACCATATATTTT.

The chain recombines TRBV29-1 with TRBJ2-3; D call uncertain. The CDR3 length is 14 residues. The germline gives CDR1 SQVTM, CDR2 ANQGSEA. V was pared by 2 bases and J by 0 bases, with 9 bases between. The DNA of the CDR3 is TGCAGCGTTGAATCGGAACATAGCACAGATACGCAGTATTTT. This sequence encodes CSVESEHSTDTQYF.

V usage is TRBV5-6 and J usage is TRBJ2-3, with D possibly being TRBD1 (5 bases). The CDR3 has 16 amino acids. V lost 5 bases and J 5 bases, leaving 21 bases between the germline ends. CDR1 and CDR2 (germline): SGHDT, YYEEEE. This chain's CDR3 is CASSQATRVRGDTQYF. The CDR3 DNA sequence: TGTGCCAGCAGTCAGGCCACCAGGGTTCGAGGAGATACGCAGTATTTT.